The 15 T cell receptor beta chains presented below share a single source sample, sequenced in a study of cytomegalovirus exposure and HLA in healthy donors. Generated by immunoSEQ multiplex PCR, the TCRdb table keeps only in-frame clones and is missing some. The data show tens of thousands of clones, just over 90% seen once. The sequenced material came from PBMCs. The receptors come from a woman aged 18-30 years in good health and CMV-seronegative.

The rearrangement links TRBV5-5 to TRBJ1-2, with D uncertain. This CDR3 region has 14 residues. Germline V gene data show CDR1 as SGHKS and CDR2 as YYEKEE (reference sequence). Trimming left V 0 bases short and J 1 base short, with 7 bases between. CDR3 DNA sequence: TGTGCCAGCAGCTTGGCCTTATTTAACTATGGCTACACCTTC. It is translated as CASSLALFNYGYTF. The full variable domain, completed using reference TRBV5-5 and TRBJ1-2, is DAGVTQSPTHLIKTRGQQVTLRCSPISGHKSVSWYQQVLGQGPQFIFQYYEKEERGRGNFPDRFSARQFPNYSSELNVNALLLGDSALYLCASSLALFNYGYTFGSGTRLTVV.

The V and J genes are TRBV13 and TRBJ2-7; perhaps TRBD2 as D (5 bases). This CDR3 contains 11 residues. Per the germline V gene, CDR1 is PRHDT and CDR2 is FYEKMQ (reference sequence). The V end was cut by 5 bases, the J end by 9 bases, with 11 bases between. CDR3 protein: CASSTGVRQYF. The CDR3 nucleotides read TGTGCCAGCAGCACCGGGGTTAGGCAGTACTTC.

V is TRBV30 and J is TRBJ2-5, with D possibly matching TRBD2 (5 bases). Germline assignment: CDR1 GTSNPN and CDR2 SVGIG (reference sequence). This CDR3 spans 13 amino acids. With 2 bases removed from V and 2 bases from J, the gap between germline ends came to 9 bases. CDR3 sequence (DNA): TGTGCCTGGAGTAAGCGGATGCAAGAGACCCAGTACTTC. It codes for CAWSKRMQETQYF.

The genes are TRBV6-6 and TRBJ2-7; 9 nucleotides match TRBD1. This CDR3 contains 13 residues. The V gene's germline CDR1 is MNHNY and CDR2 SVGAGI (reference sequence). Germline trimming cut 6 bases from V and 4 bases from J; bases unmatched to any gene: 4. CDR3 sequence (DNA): TGTGCCAGCAGGCCGGGACAGGGTTACGAGCAGTACTTC. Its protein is CASRPGQGYEQYF.

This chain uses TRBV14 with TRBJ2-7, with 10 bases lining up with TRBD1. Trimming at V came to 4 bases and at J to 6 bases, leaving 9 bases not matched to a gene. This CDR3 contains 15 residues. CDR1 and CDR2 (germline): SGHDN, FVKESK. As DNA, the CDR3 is TGTGCCAGCAGCCTTTTACGGACAGGGGGGGGCGAGCAGTACTTC. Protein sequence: CASSLLRTGGGEQYF.

The CDR3 loop is CASSEEGVRKLFF. As DNA, the CDR3 is TGTGCCAGCAGTGAAGAGGGGGTAAGAAAACTGTTTTTT. V gene TRBV2 combines with J gene TRBJ1-4; weak D call: TRBD1 (6 bases). The germline CDR1 and CDR2 sequences are SNHLY and FYNNEI. V lost 1 base to trimming and J lost 10 bases, with 10 bases between them. The CDR3 runs 13 residues.

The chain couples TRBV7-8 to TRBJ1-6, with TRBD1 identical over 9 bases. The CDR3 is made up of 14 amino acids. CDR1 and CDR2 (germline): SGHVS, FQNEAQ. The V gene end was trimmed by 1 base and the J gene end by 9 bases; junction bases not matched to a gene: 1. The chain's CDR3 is CASSLGQGVSPLHF. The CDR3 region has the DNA TGTGCCAGCAGCTTAGGACAGGGGGTTTCACCCCTCCACTTT.

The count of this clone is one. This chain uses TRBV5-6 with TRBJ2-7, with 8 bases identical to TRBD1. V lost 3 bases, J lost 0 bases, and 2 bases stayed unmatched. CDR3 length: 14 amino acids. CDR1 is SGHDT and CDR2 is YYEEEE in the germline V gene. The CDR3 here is CASSSGQGSYEQYV. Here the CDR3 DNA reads TGTGCCAGCAGCTCAGGACAGGGCTCCTACGAGCAGTACGTC.

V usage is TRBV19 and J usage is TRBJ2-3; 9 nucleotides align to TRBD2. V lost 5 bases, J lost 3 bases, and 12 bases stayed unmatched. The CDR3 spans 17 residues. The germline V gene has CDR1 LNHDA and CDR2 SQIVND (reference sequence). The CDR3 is CASSARLAERGTDTQYF. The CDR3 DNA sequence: TGTGCCAGTAGTGCCAGACTAGCGGAGAGGGGGACAGATACGCAGTATTTT.

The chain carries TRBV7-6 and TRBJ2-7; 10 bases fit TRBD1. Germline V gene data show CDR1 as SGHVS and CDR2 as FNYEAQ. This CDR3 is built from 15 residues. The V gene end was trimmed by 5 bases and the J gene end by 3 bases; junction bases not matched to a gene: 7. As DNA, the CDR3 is TGTGCCAGCAGCAAGGGACAGGGGAAATACTACGAGCAGTACTTC. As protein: CASSKGQGKYYEQYF.

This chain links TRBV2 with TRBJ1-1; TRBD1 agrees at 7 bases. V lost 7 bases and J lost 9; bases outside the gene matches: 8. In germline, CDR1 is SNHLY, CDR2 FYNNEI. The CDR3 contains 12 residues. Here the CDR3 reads CASNESGGKAFF. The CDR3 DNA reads TGTGCCAGCAACGAATCAGGGGGGAAAGCTTTCTTT.

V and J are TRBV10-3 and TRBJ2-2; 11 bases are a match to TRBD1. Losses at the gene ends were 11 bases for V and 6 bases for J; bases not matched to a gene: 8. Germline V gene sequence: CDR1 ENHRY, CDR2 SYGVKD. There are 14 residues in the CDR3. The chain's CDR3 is CAAKDRGRSGELFF. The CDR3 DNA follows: TGTGCCGCTAAGGACAGGGGGCGATCCGGGGAGCTGTTTTTT.

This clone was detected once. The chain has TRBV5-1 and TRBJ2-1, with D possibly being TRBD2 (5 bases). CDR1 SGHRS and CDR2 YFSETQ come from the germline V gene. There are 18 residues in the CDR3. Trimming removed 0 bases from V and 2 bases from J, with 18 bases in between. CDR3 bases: TGCGCCAGCAGCTTGGCGCGGGCCCTGACCGGGGCCTACAATGAGCAGTTCTTC. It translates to CASSLARALTGAYNEQFF.

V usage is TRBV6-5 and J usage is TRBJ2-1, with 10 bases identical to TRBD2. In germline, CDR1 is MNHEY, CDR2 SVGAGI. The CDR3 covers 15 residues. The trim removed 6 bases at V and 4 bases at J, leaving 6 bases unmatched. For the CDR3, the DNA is TGTGCCAGCAGACCAGGACTAGCGGAGTACAATGAGCAGTTCTTC. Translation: CASRPGLAEYNEQFF.

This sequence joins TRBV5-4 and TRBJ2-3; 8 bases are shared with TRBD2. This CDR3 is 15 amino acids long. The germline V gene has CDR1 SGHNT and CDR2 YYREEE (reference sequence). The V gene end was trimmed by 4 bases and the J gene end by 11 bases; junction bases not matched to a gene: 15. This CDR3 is CASSLVGRGVAEQYF. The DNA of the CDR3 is TGTGCCAGCAGCCTGGTCGGGAGGGGAGTGGCTGAGCAGTATTTT.